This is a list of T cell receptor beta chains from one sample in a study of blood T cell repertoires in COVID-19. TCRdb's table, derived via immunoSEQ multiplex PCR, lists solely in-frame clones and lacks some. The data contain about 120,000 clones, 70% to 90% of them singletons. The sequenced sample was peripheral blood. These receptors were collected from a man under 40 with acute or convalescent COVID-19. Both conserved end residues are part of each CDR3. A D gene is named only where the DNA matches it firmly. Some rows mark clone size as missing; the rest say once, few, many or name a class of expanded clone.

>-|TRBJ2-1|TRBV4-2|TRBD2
TGTGCCAGCAGCCACGGACTAGCGGGGAACAATGAGCAGTTCTTC
CASSHGLAGNNEQFF
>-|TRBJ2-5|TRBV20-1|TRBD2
TGCAGTGCTAGTTTCGGGACTAGCGGGGGAACTGCAGAGACCCAGTACTTC
CSASFGTSGGTAETQYF
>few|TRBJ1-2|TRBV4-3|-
TGCGCCAGCAGCCAAGATCGGGGTAGTCCCAACTATGGCTACACCTTC
CASSQDRGSPNYGYTF
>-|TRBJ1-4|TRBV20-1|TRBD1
TGCAGTGCTAGTGGGACAGGAGGATCTAATGAAAAACTGTTTTTT
CSASGTGGSNEKLFF
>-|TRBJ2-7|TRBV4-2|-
TGTGCCAGCAGCCAAGAATTCGGGGGCTCCTACGAGCAGTACTTC
CASSQEFGGSYEQYF
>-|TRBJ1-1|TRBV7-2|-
TGTGCCAGCAGCCCCCGTCGGTACGGGGGAGGGGTGAACACTGAAGCTTTCTTT
CASSPRRYGGGVNTEAFF
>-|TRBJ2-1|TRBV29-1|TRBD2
TGCAGCGTTGAAGAAGTGGGCGGGAGACAGCTGTGGGGGCAGTTCTTC
CSVEEVGGRQLWGQFF
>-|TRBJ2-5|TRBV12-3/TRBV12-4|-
TGTGCCAGCAGTTTAGGAGTGGAGACCCAGTACTTC
CASSLGVETQYF
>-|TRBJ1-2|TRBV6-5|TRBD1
TGTGCCAGCAGTTATTTGATGACAGGGGACGGCTACACCTTC
CASSYLMTGDGYTF
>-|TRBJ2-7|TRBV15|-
TGTGCCACCAGCCCTCTCCTGCAGGAATCCGAGCAGTACTTC
CATSPLLQESEQYF
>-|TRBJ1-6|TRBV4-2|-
TGTGCCAGCAGCACCCACAGGGAGAGCTCCTATAATTCACCCCTCCACTTT
CASSTHRESSYNSPLHF
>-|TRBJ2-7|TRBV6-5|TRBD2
TGTGCCAGCGCGGGAGACAGCCCGGAGCAGTACTTC
CASAGDSPEQYF
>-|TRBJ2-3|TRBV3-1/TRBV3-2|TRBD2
TGTGCCAGCAGCCAAGATGGGACTAGCGGGACTAGCACAGATACGCAGTATTTT
CASSQDGTSGTSTDTQYF
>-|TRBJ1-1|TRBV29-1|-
TGCAGCGTTGAATGGGCTTACACTGAAGCTTTCTTT
CSVEWAYTEAFF
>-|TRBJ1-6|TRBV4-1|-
TGCGCCAGCAGCCAAGAGGGCCAGGGGTTTCTCCCCCTCCACTTT
CASSQEGQGFLPLHF
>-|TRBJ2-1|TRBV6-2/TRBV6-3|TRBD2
TGTGCCAGCAGTTACGGGACTAGTCCCTACAATGAGCAGTTCTTC
CASSYGTSPYNEQFF
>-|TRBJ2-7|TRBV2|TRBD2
TGTGCCAGCAGCCCGGGACTAGCGGGGCTCGAGCAGTACTTC
CASSPGLAGLEQYF
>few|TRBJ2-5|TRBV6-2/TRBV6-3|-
TGTGCCAGCAGTTACTATTATGAAGAGACCCAGTACTTC
CASSYYYEETQYF
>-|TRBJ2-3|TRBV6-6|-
TGTGCCAGCAGTTACTCGACCGGGTTAGATACGCAGTATTTT
CASSYSTGLDTQYF
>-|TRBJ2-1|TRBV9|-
TGTGCCAGCAGCCCAGGGGAAAATGAGCAGTTCTTC
CASSPGENEQFF
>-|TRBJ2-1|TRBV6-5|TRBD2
TGTGCCAGCAGTCCCCGGGGAGCGGGAGTTCTTGAGCAGTTCTTC
CASSPRGAGVLEQFF
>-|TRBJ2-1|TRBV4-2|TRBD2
TGTGCCAGCAGCCAAGATTGGCCTAGCGGGGGGCTACCTAATGAGCAGTTCTTC
CASSQDWPSGGLPNEQFF